The source of this T cell receptor beta chain is a study of blood T cells in healthy people across ages. Study-level results: PBMCs were not sorted, which prevented a conclusive comparison of naive versus antigen-experienced cells. No one knew whether donors had CMV, which possibly confounded expanded clonotype changes.

Together with a sample-barcoded 5' primer, a J-beta primer mix was included in a second PCR lasting roughly 6 to 12 cycles. Each sample provided no less than 3 million CDR3-containing paired-end reads. MiXCR was run by TCRdb on the 5' RACE reads, yielding one entry per CDR3 protein. The sample has about 730,000 distinct CDR3 sequences, more than 40% seen once; the top ten hold 20%. Comment on this clonotype: The antigen is unknown.

CDR1 is SGHAT, CDR2 FQNNGV, per germline. CDR3 size: 12 residues. The V end lost 7 bases, the J end lost 8 bases, and 12 bases lay between the germline ends. The authors extracted at least 5 micrograms of total RNA per sample. The sequence derives from a woman aged 60-70 years in good health. Sequences were obtained from blood. This chain uses TRBV11-2 with TRBJ2-1; D is perhaps TRBD1 (6 bases). The CDR3 DNA reads TGTGCCAGCAACTCAGGGGCGGATGAGCAGTTCTTC. This translates into CASNSGADEQFF. Full variable domain (remainder filled in from reference TRBV11-2 and TRBJ2-1): EAGVAQSPRYKIIEKRQSVAFWCNPISGHATLYWYQQILGQGPKLLIQFQNNGVVDDSQLPKDRFSAERLKGVDSTLKIQPAKLEDSAVYLCASNSGADEQFFGPGTRLTVL.